Presented here are 11 T cell receptor beta chains from one specimen sequenced in a study of shared clonotypes between healthy human individuals. Some clones are missing from TCRdb's copy, which holds only in-frame ones; the method was immunoSEQ multiplex PCR. Of some 2.1 million clones in the sample, 85% to 95% were seen once. Sequencing was performed on naive CD4+ T cells sorted from blood. The subset denotes: CD45RA+ positively selected. The receptor set was obtained from a man younger than 30 in good health.

Comments on this clone: A single base separates this from a much larger clone, so it may be a read error. Within the sample, other DNA sequences also encode this same CDR3. The chain has TRBV18 and TRBJ2-5, with D unclear. V lost 5 bases to trimming and J lost 2 bases, with 3 bases between them. This CDR3 region has 11 residues. Germline-derived CDR1 and CDR2 are KGHSH and LQKENI. The CDR3 DNA reads as TGTGCCAGCTCAGCACAAGAGACCCAGTACTTC. Its translation: CASSAQETQYF.

V gene TRBV1 combines with J gene TRBJ1-2; the table gives TRBD1 as D, unverified against the DNA. TRBV1 has pseudogene status. CDR3 size: 16 residues. The CDR3 region has the DNA TGCACCAGCAGCCACTCTAGGGACAGCCGATTCTATGGCTACACCTTC. Amino acid sequence: CTSSHSRDSRFYGYTF.

This chain joins TRBV18 and TRBJ2-7; 8 nucleotides agree with TRBD1. There are 13 residues in the CDR3. Per the germline V gene, CDR1 is KGHSH and CDR2 is LQKENI. V lost 6 bases to trimming and J lost 3 bases; unmatched junction nucleotides: 4. CDR3 nucleotides: TGTGCCAGCTCGCGCGGGACAGGCTACGAGCAGTACTTC. This codes for CASSRGTGYEQYF.

In regard to this clone: Other nucleotide sequences in the sample specify the same CDR3. The V call is TRBV7-2, the J call TRBJ2-7, with D maybe TRBD2 (5 bases). CDR1 and CDR2 from the germline V gene are SGHTA and FQGNSA. Trimming removed 3 bases from V and 2 bases from J, with 11 bases in between. The CDR3 is 14 residues long. CDR3 sequence: CASSLGDPPYEQYF. The DNA of the CDR3 is TGTGCCAGCAGCTTGGGAGACCCCCCCTACGAGCAGTACTTC.

The chain is built from TRBV5-1 and TRBJ2-2, with D perhaps TRBD1 or TRBD2 (5 bases each). Trimming shortened V by 5 bases and J by 0 bases, and 11 bases separated the two germline ends. The CDR3 is 15 residues long. Germline CDR1 is SGHRS and CDR2 is YFSETQ. CDR3 sequence: CASRNRGSNTGELFF. CDR3 coding DNA: TGCGCCAGCAGAAACCGGGGCTCGAACACCGGGGAGCTGTTTTTT. The full variable domain, completed using reference TRBV5-1 and TRBJ2-2, is KAGVTQTPRYLIKTRGQQVTLSCSPISGHRSVSWYQQTPGQGLQFLFEYFSETQRNKGNFPGRFSGRQFSNSRSEMNVSTLELGDSALYLCASRNRGSNTGELFFGEGSRLTVL.

The rearrangement uses TRBV19 and TRBJ2-7; TRBD2 aligns across 9 bases. Per the germline V gene, CDR1 is LNHDA and CDR2 is SQIVND (reference sequence). The CDR3 consists of 15 residues. Germline trimming cut 5 bases from V and 0 bases from J; bases unmatched to any gene: 5. CDR3 bases: TGTGCCAGTAGTTCTAGCGGGATGAGCTCCTACGAGCAGTACTTC. As protein: CASSSSGMSSYEQYF.

In this sample, this clone turned up once. The chain links TRBV6-1 to TRBJ2-7; TRBD1 aligns across 10 bases. CDR3 length: 14 amino acids. CDR1 and CDR2 (germline): MNHNS, SASEGT. V gave up 8 bases and J gave up 6 bases; unmatched junction bases: 10. The CDR3 loop reads CASDGQGGLSEQYF. The DNA of the CDR3 is TGTGCCAGCGACGGACAGGGGGGTCTCTCCGAGCAGTACTTC.

The V and J genes are TRBV9 and TRBJ2-4; unclear D gene. Germline loops: CDR1 SGDLS, CDR2 YYNGEE. V was clipped by 4 bases and J by 8 bases, with 13 bases between them. This CDR3 has 13 residues. Here the CDR3 reads CASSPRGGDIQYF. CDR3 DNA: TGTGCCAGCAGCCCCCGCGGCGGAGACATTCAGTACTTC.

The sample holds one count of this clone. The V and J genes are TRBV5-6 and TRBJ2-7; a weak D match, TRBD2 (6 bases). The CDR3 consists of 15 residues. From germline, CDR1 is SGHDT and CDR2 YYEEEE. V dropped 3 bases and J dropped 7 bases, with 20 bases sitting between them. The DNA of the CDR3 is TGTGCCAGCAGCTCGGCGGGGATAGAACTACGAGAGCAGTACTTC. As protein: CASSSAGIELREQYF.

This clone has just one count. This rearrangement joins TRBV9 to TRBJ1-2; TRBD1 matches at 10 bases. The CDR3 is 18 amino acids. J lost 2 bases, V lost 1 base, and 11 bases had no gene match. Germline CDR1 is SGDLS and CDR2 is YYNGEE. As DNA, the CDR3 is TGTGCCAGCAGCGTATCCACCGGGACAGGGGAGTTAAACTATGGCTACACCTTC. Its protein product is CASSVSTGTGELNYGYTF.

This clone has just one count. The chain carries TRBV7-9 and TRBJ2-3, with D unresolved. The V gene lost 2 bases and the J gene lost 0 bases, with 9 bases spanning the gap. Germline assignment: CDR1 SEHNR and CDR2 FQNEAQ (reference sequence). This CDR3 is 15 amino acids long. The CDR3: CASSLLPGSTDTQYF. CDR3 nucleotides: TGTGCCAGCAGCTTACTCCCGGGCAGCACAGATACGCAGTATTTT.